These 16 T cell receptor beta chains originate from one sample sequenced in a study of blood T cell repertoires in COVID-19 (dated by TCRdb to 2018 to 2021). The library was made by the immunoSEQ multiplex PCR assay. TCRdb holds this immuneACCESS table with in-frame rearrangements only. Some clones are missing; in checked studies, unresolved V genes explain under half, and the rest has no known cause. For this sample there are 70,000 to 75,000 clones; around 90% appear just once. The top ten constitute under 6% of the sample. The sequenced material came from peripheral blood. These receptors were taken from a human donor in a cohort sampled during active COVID-19.

This chain connects TRBV12-5 to TRBJ2-1; TRBD2 aligns across 11 bases. Germline CDR1 LGHNT, CDR2 FRNRAP. The V segment lost 2 bases and the J segment 2 bases; nucleotides outside the gene matches: 8. The CDR3 is 18 residues long. The CDR3 region has the DNA TGTGCTAGTGGTTTGAGACTAGCGGGAAGTGTTCCCTACAATGAGCAGTTCTTC. It codes for CASGLRLAGSVPYNEQFF. The whole variable domain, filled in from reference TRBV12-5 and TRBJ2-1, reads DARVTQTPRHKVTEMGQEVTMRCQPILGHNTVFWYRQTMMQGLELLAYFRNRAPLDDSGMPKDRFSAEMPDATLATLKIQPSEPRDSAVYFCASGLRLAGSVPYNEQFFGPGTRLTVL.

The chain links TRBV6-5 to TRBJ2-1, with D perhaps TRBD2 (5 bases). V was cut by 8 bases and J by 11 bases, with 19 bases left in between. CDR1 is MNHEY and CDR2 is SVGAGI in the germline V gene. This CDR3 is built from 13 residues. CDR3 sequence: CASLDSPGRKQFF. CDR3 nucleotides: TGTGCCAGCTTGGATTCCCCGGGAAGGAAGCAGTTCTTC.

This clone was detected only once. The J gene is TRBJ1-1, the V gene TRBV7-9; 10 bases are shared with TRBD1. Germline values: CDR1 SEHNR, CDR2 FQNEAQ (reference sequence). CDR3 length: 16 residues. V lost 5 bases to trimming and J lost 4 bases; unmatched junction nucleotides: 10. CDR3 region: CASSADRGRRGTEAFF. As DNA, the CDR3 is TGTGCCAGCAGCGCCGACAGGGGGCGAAGGGGCACTGAAGCTTTCTTT.

V gene TRBV6-5 combines with J gene TRBJ1-6; unclear D gene. Trimming took off 2 bases at V and 6 bases at J, with 8 bases between the two ends. Germline V gene lookup returns CDR1 MNHEY and CDR2 SVGAGI. The CDR3 is made up of 14 amino acids. CDR3 in amino acids: CASSYPGGNSPLHF. The CDR3 coding sequence is TGTGCCAGCAGTTACCCGGGTGGTAATTCACCCCTCCACTTT.

This chain connects TRBV19 to TRBJ2-1; 8 bases match TRBD2. Per the germline V gene, CDR1 is LNHDA and CDR2 is SQIVND (reference sequence). V lost 3 bases, J lost 6 bases, and 13 bases stayed unmatched. There are 17 residues in the CDR3. CDR3 nucleotides: TGTGCCAGTAGTATGATTTTTTCGGGAGGGCCTTTCAATGAGCAGTTCTTC. Amino acids: CASSMIFSGGPFNEQFF.

The genes are TRBV5-5 and TRBJ2-3; TRBD2 agrees at 10 bases. After removal of 2 bases from V and 11 bases from J, the junction contained 5 bases not matched to a gene. Germline V lookup: CDR1 SGHKS, CDR2 YYEKEE (reference sequence). The length of the CDR3 is 13 residues. CDR3 DNA sequence: TGTGCCAGCAGCTTCCCAGCTAGCGGGAGGCAGTATTTT. It codes for CASSFPASGRQYF.

The CDR3 DNA reads TGTGCCAGTAAAAGACAGGAGACGAACACTGAAGCTTTCTTT. Translation gives CASKRQETNTEAFF. The chain links TRBV19 to TRBJ1-1, with a weak D call TRBD1 (6 bases). The germline V gene has CDR1 LNHDA and CDR2 SQIVND (reference sequence). Deletions cut 7 bases from V and 1 base from J, with 13 bases between. The CDR3 is 14 residues long. Supplemented by reference TRBV19 and TRBJ1-1, the full variable domain reads DGGITQSPKYLFRKEGQNVTLSCEQNLNHDAMYWYRQDPGQGLRLIYYSQIVNDFQKGDIAEGYSVSREKKESFPLTVTSAQKNPTAFYLCASKRQETNTEAFFGQGTRLTVV.

This sequence joins TRBV7-9 and TRBJ1-1; maybe TRBD1 (5 bases). The ends were cut back, 7 bases at V and 0 bases at J, with 12 bases in the middle. CDR3 length: 14 residues. Germline CDR1 SEHNR, CDR2 FQNEAQ (reference sequence). CDR3 amino acids: CASTPGLMNTEAFF. For the CDR3, the DNA is TGTGCCAGCACTCCAGGGTTAATGAACACTGAAGCTTTCTTT.

J is TRBJ2-3 and V is TRBV7-3; 10 nucleotides match TRBD2. The CDR3 runs to 15 residues. CDR1 and CDR2 (germline): SGHTA, FQGTGA. V shed 5 bases and J 1 base; nucleotides not matched to a gene: 3. CDR3 DNA sequence: TGTGCCAGCAGCCCCACTAGCGGGGGCACAGATACGCAGTATTTT. As protein: CASSPTSGGTDTQYF.

The chain uses TRBV6-1 and TRBJ2-1; TRBD2 matches at 7 bases. V shed 2 bases, J shed 4 bases, and the junction held 2 bases outside the gene matches. CDR3 length: 14 residues. Germline loops: CDR1 MNHNS, CDR2 SASEGT. CDR3: CASSENGRYNEQFF. The CDR3 nucleotides are TGTGCCAGCAGTGAAAACGGGAGGTACAATGAGCAGTTCTTC.

The V gene is TRBV27, the J gene TRBJ1-1; TRBD1 might be the D (6 bases). Germline V lookup: CDR1 MNHEY, CDR2 SMNVEV (reference sequence). This CDR3 region has 15 residues. Trimming cost V 2 bases and J 1 base, with 11 bases left between them. CDR3 protein: CASSLSGGANTEAFF. DNA of the CDR3: TGTGCCAGCAGTTTAAGTGGGGGCGCGAACACTGAAGCTTTCTTT.

The chain uses TRBV16 and TRBJ2-7, with D perhaps matching TRBD1 (6 bases). Germline values: CDR1 KGHSY, CDR2 FQNENV. The CDR3 spans 15 residues. Trimming took 4 bases from V and 0 from J, leaving 13 bases between them. This CDR3 is CASSRPGQSSYEQYF. Written as DNA, the CDR3 is TGTGCCAGCAGCCGGCCGGGACAAAGCTCCTACGAGCAGTACTTC.

This clone was seen more than once but under ten times. CDR3: CASSPIMKSAEAFF. The CDR3 DNA follows: TGTGCCAGCAGCCCTATCATGAAATCGGCTGAAGCTTTCTTT. The rearrangement links TRBV7-9 to TRBJ1-1; no reliable D call. Germline CDR1 and CDR2: SEHNR and FQNEAQ (reference sequence). This CDR3 is 14 amino acids long. V lost 5 bases to trimming and J lost 6 bases, with 16 bases between them.

This chain links TRBV2 with TRBJ2-1; no firm D call. Germline CDR1 SNHLY, CDR2 FYNNEI. Trimming took 4 bases from V and 6 from J, leaving 7 bases between them. CDR3 length equals 12 residues. CDR3 sequence reads: CASSGFGNEQFF. Here the CDR3 DNA reads TGTGCCAGCAGTGGTTTCGGCAATGAGCAGTTCTTC.

The V gene is TRBV6-5, the J gene TRBJ1-6; D perhaps matches TRBD1 (6 bases). The ends were cut back, 0 bases at V and 9 bases at J, with 15 bases in the middle. Germline CDR1 and CDR2: MNHEY and SVGAGI. The CDR3 has 16 residues. This CDR3 is CASSYSGGLGSSPLHF. The CDR3 DNA reads as TGTGCCAGCAGTTACTCGGGGGGGCTGGGGAGTTCACCCCTCCACTTT.

This clone was seen repeatedly, ten times or more. At one end, the junction sequence differs from germline, possibly due to a read error. This chain uses TRBV13 with TRBJ2-7; D call uncertain. Per germline, CDR1 PRHDT and CDR2 FYEKMQ (reference sequence). The CDR3 spans 19 residues. The CDR3 sequence is CASSLGVSGSSPVSNEQYF. DNA for the CDR3: TGTGCCAGCAGCTTAGGTGTATCGGGTTCGTCGCCGGTCTCCAACGAGCAGTACTTC.